This T cell receptor (beta chain) is drawn from a study of control samples from healthy donors and cancer patients. CDR3 length equals 14 residues. Germline V gene sequence: CDR1 SGHTA, CDR2 FQGNSA. The V end lost 0 bases, the J end lost 0 bases, and 6 bases lay between the germline ends. Generated by immunoSEQ multiplex PCR, the TCRdb table keeps only in-frame clones and is missing some. Of fewer than 200,000 clones listed, approximately 94% were seen once; the top ten hold about 15%. The chain employs TRBV7-2 and TRBJ2-7; no firm D call. This TCR was recovered from a man in his 60s with colorectal cancer. Material for sequencing was PBMCs. The CDR3 spells CASSLASSSYEQYF. CDR3 sequence (DNA): TGTGCCAGCAGCTTAGCTTCCAGCTCCTACGAGCAGTACTTC.